There are a few counts of the clone carrying this TCR beta chain. The record originates from a study of blood T cell repertoires in COVID-19. In the original processing: Estimation of nucleated cell counts was performed using reference gene primer amplification. TCRdb keeps only in-frame clones here, not all; method: immunoSEQ multiplex PCR. Clonal size and the V and J genes are those of that table, whereas D and trimming came from the DNA. Of approximately 300,000 clones detected, around 86% appear once; the ten largest clones hold roughly 4%. V lost 0 bases to trimming and J lost 2 bases, with 6 bases between them. CDR3 length equals 15 residues. Germline loops: CDR1 SGHRS, CDR2 YFSETQ. Cohorts were determined from participant-reported clinical history. Resolution of symptoms, clearance, or two negative PCRs was present in recovered Cohort 3 donors.

The chain has TRBV5-1 and TRBJ2-6; D may be TRBD1 (5 bases). This sequence originates from a man aged 25 to 40 who had recovered from COVID-19. Material: PBMCs or T cells enriched from blood (not recorded which). The CDR3 coding sequence is TGCGCCAGCAGCTTGGTACAGGCTGGGGCCAACGTCCTGACTTTC. Its protein product is CASSLVQAGANVLTF.